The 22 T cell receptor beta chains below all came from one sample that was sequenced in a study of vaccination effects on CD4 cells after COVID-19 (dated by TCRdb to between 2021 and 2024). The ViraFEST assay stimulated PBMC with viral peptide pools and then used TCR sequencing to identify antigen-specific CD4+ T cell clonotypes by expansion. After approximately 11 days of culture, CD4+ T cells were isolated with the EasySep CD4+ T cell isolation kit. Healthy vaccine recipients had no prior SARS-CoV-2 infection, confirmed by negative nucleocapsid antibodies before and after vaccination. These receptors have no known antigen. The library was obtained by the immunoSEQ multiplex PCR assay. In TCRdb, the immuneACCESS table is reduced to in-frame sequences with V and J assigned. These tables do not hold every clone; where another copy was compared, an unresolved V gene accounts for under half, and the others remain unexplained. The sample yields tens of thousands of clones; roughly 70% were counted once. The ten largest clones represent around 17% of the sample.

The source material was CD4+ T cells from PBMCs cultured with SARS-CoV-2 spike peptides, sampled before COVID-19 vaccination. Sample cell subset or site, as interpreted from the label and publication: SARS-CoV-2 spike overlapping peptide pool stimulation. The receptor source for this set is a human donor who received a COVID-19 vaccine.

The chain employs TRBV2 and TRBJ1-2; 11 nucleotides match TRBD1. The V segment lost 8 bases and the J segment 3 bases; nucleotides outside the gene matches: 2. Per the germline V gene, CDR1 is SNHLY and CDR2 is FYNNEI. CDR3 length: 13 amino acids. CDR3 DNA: TGTGCCAGCGGGGGACAGGGGGACTATGGCTACACCTTC. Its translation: CASGGQGDYGYTF. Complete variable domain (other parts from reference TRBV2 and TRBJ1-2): EPEVTQTPSHQVTQMGQEVILRCVPISNHLYFYWYRQILGQKVEFLVSFYNNEISEKSEIFDDQFSVERPDGSNFTLKIRSTKLEDSAMYFCASGGQGDYGYTFGSGTRLTVV.

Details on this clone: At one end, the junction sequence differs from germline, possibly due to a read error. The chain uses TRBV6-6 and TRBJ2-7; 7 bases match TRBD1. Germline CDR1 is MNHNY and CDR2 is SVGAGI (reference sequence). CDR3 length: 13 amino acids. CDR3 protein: CASSQGPYRGMNF. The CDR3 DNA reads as TGTGCCAGCAGTCAAGGGCCCTACAGGGGAATGAACTTC.

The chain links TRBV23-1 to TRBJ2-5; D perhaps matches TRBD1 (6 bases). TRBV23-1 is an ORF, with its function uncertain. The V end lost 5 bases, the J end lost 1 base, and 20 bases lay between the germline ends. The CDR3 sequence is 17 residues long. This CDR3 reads CASSITGSSATQETQYF. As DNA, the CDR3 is TGCGCCAGCAGTATCACAGGGAGTAGCGCGACCCAAGAGACCCAGTACTTC.

The CDR3, as DNA: TGCGCCAGCAGCCAAGAAAGCAAGGCTGAGAACACTGAAGCTTTCTTT. This translates into CASSQESKAENTEAFF. This chain connects TRBV4-3 to TRBJ1-1; D gene unclear. V lost 0 bases and J lost 1, with 12 bases in between. Germline CDR1 and CDR2: LGHNA and YSLEER. This CDR3 has 16 amino acids.

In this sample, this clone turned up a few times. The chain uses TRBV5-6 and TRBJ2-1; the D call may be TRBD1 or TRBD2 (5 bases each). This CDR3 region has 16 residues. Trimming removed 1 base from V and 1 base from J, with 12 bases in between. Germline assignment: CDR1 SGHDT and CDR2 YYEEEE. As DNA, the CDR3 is TGTGCCAGCAGCTTGAGTACGGGGACGTCCTACAATGAGCAGTTCTTC. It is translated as CASSLSTGTSYNEQFF.

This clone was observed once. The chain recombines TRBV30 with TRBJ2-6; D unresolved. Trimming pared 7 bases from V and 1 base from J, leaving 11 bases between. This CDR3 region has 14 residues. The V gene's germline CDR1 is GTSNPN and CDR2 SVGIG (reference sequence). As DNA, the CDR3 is TGTGCCTCCATCCGAGAGTCTGGGGCCAACGTCCTGACTTTC. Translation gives CASIRESGANVLTF.

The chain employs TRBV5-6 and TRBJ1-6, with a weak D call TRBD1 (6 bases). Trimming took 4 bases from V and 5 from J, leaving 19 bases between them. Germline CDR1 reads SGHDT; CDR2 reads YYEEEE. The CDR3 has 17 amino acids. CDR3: CASSGLGPGGHNSPLHF. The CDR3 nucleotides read TGTGCCAGCAGCGGGCTAGGCCCTGGGGGGCATAATTCACCCCTCCACTTT.

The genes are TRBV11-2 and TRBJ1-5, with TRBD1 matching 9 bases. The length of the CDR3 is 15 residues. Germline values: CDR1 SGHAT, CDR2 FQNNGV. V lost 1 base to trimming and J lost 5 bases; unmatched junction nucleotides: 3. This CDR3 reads CASSLGDRDYQPQHF. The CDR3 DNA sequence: TGTGCCAGCAGCTTAGGGGACAGGGATTATCAGCCCCAGCATTTT. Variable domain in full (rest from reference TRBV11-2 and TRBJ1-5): EAGVAQSPRYKIIEKRQSVAFWCNPISGHATLYWYQQILGQGPKLLIQFQNNGVVDDSQLPKDRFSAERLKGVDSTLKIQPAKLEDSAVYLCASSLGDRDYQPQHFGDGTRLSIL.

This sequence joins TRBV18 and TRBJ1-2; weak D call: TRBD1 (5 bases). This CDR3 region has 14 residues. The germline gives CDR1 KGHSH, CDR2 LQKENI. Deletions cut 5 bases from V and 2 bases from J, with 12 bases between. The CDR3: CASSSSRDNYGYTF. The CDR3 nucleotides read TGTGCCAGCTCATCATCCCGGGACAACTATGGCTACACCTTC.

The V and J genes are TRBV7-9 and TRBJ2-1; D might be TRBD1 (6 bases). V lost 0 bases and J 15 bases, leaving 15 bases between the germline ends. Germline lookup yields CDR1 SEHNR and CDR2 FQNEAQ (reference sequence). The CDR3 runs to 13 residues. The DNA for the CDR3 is TGTGCCAGCAGCTTAGCCGGGGAACAAGGGGGGTTCTTC. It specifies CASSLAGEQGGFF.

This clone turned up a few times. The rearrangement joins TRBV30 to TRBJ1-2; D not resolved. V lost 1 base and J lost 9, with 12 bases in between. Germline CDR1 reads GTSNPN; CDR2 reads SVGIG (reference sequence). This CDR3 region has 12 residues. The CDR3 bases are TGTGCCTGGAGTGCAGGCCGAGGGAGCTACACCTTC. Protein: CAWSAGRGSYTF.

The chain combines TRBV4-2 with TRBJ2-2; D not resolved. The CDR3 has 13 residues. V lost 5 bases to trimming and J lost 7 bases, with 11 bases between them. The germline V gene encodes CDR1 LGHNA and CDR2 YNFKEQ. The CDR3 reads CASSGPFGGELFF. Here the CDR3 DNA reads TGTGCCAGCAGCGGTCCGTTTGGCGGGGAGCTGTTTTTT.

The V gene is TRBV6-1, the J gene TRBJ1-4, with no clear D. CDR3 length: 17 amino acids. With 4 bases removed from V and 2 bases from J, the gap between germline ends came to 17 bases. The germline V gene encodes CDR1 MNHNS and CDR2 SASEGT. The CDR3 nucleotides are TGTGCCAGCAGTGCGGCCCGACCGAGTGGGACTAATGAAAAACTGTTTTTT. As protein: CASSAARPSGTNEKLFF.

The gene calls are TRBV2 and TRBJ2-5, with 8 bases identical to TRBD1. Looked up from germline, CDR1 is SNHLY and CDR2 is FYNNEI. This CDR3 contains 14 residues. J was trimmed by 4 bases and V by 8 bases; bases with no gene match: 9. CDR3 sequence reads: CASGGRTGTETQYF. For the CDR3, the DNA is TGTGCCAGCGGAGGGCGGACAGGGACAGAGACCCAGTACTTC.

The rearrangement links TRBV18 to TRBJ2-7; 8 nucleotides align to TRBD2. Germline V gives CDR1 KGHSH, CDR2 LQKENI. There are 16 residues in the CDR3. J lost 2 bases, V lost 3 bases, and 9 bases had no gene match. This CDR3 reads CASSPGGSGVPYEQYF. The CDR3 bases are TGTGCCAGCTCACCGGGAGGTAGCGGGGTTCCCTACGAGCAGTACTTC.

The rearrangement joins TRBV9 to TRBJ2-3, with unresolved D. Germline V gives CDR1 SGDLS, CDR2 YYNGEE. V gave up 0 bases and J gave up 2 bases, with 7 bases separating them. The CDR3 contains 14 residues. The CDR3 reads CASSVDPFTDTQYF. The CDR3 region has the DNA TGTGCCAGCAGCGTAGACCCCTTCACAGATACGCAGTATTTT.

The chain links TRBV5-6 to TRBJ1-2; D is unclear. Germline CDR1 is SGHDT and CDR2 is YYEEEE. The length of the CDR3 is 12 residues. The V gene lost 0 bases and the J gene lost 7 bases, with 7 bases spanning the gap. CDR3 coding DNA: TGTGCCAGCAGCTTGGTCCTGGGTGGCTACACCTTC. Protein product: CASSLVLGGYTF.

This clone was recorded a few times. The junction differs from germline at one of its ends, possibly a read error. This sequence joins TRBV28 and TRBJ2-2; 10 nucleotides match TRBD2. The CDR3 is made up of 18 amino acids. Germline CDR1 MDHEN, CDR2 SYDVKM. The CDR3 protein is CASSLSGAGGPRTGELFF. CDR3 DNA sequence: TGTGCCAGCAGTTTATCGGGAGCGGGAGGGCCGCGGACCGGCGAGCTGTTTTTT.

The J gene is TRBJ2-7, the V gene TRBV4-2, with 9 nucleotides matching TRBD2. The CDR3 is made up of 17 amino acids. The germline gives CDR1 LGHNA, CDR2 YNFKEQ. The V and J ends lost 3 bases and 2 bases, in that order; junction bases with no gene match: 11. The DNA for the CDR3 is TGTGCCAGCAGCCAGCCCACCACCGGGACTAGCACCTACGAGCAGTACTTC. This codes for CASSQPTTGTSTYEQYF.

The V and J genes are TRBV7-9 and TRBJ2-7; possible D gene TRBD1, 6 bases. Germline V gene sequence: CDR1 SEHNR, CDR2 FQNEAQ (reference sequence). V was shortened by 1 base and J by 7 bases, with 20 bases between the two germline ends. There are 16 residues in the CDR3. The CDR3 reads CASSLELSGAWGEQYF. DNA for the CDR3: TGTGCCAGCAGCTTAGAGTTGTCAGGGGCTTGGGGGGAGCAGTACTTC.

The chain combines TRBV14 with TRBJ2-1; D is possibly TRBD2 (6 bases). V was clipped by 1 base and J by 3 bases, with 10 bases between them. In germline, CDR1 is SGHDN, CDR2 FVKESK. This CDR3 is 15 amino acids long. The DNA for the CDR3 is TGTGCCAGCAGCCAAGGGGGACTTAGCTACAATGAGCAGTTCTTC. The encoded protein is CASSQGGLSYNEQFF.

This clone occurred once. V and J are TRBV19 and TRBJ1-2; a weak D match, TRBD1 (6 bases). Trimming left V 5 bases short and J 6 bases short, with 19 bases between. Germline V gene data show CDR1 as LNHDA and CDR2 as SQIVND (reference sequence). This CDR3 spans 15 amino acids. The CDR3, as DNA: TGTGCCAGTAGTCCGTCGACAGGAGGGTGGCATGGCTACACCTTC. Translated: CASSPSTGGWHGYTF.